Each of the 10 T cell receptor beta chains below was sequenced from the same sample in a study of blood T cell repertoires in COVID-19. TCRdb's copy holds only in-frame clones and misses some; the assay was immunoSEQ multiplex PCR. This table holds about 150,000 clones, roughly 84% found once. The sequenced sample consisted of peripheral blood. Receptor source: a man aged 65 to 79 with active or convalescent COVID-19.

This clone has only one observation. The V call is TRBV7-2, the J call TRBJ1-1, with unresolved D. Germline CDR1 SGHTA, CDR2 FQGNSA. The CDR3 is made up of 13 amino acids. Trimming took off 0 bases at V and 8 bases at J, with 10 bases between the two ends. The CDR3 DNA is TGTGCCAGCAGCTTAGCGAGGGAAGCCGAAGCTTTCTTT. Translation: CASSLAREAEAFF.

V is TRBV7-8 and J is TRBJ1-2; 9 bases agree with TRBD1. Germline lookup yields CDR1 SGHVS and CDR2 FQNEAQ. The CDR3 consists of 14 residues. V was clipped by 1 base and J by 5 bases; unmatched bases: 2. This CDR3 reads CASSLVDRGYGYTF. As DNA, the CDR3 is TGTGCCAGCAGCTTAGTGGACAGGGGTTATGGCTACACCTTC. Full variable domain (rest looked up from reference TRBV7-8 and TRBJ1-2): GAGVSQSPRYKVAKRGQDVALRCDPISGHVSLFWYQQALGQGPEFLTYFQNEAQLDKSGLPSDRFFAERPEGSVSTLKIQRTQQEDSAVYLCASSLVDRGYGYTFGSGTRLTVV.

This chain links TRBV5-1 with TRBJ1-1; 8 positions match TRBD1. V trimming: 3 bases; J trimming: 4 bases; junction bases outside the gene matches: 5. Germline values: CDR1 SGHRS, CDR2 YFSETQ. The CDR3 has 14 residues. CDR3 loop: CASSSYRGSTEAFF. In nucleotides, the CDR3 is TGCGCCAGCAGCTCCTACAGGGGGTCCACTGAAGCTTTCTTT.

This chain connects TRBV6-5 to TRBJ1-5; 7 bases line up with TRBD1. V trimming: 7 bases; J trimming: 4 bases; junction bases outside the gene matches: 10. The CDR3 contains 15 residues. Germline V CDR1 and CDR2: MNHEY, SVGAGI. CDR3 region: CASTRTPGGNQPQHF. Here the CDR3 DNA reads TGTGCCAGCACACGAACCCCAGGGGGGAATCAGCCCCAGCATTTT.

The chain has TRBV7-3 and TRBJ2-1; 9 bases match TRBD1. Germline V lookup: CDR1 SGHTA, CDR2 FQGTGA. Unmatched junction bases numbered 4, after V lost 3 bases and J lost 7 bases. The CDR3 contains 14 residues. DNA of the CDR3: TGTGCCAGCAGCTTTAGACAGGGGGGGAATGAGCAGTTCTTC. Residues: CASSFRQGGNEQFF.

Comment on this clone: Germline and junction disagree at one end, which may indicate a read error. The rearrangement links TRBV20-1 to TRBJ1-2, with 7 bases lining up with TRBD1. Germline loops: CDR1 DFQATT, CDR2 SNEGSKA (reference sequence). There are 11 residues in the CDR3. CDR3 sequence reads: CSASPDRDVHF. The DNA of the CDR3 is TGCAGTGCTAGTCCCGACAGGGACGTGCATTTC.

The chain recombines TRBV27 with TRBJ1-4, with TRBD1 as a possible D gene (5 bases). This CDR3 comprises 17 residues. Trimming left V 4 bases short and J 5 bases short, with 20 bases between. The germline V gene has CDR1 MNHEY and CDR2 SMNVEV (reference sequence). The CDR3, as DNA: TGTGCCAGCAGTTATCGGCCCCTGGGGCCTCCGAATGAAAAACTGTTTTTT. Translation: CASSYRPLGPPNEKLFF.

The chain links TRBV7-8 to TRBJ2-7; D gene ambiguous. V shed 5 bases and J shed 2 bases, with 13 bases lying between them. The length of the CDR3 is 14 residues. The germline V gene encodes CDR1 SGHVS and CDR2 FQNEAQ. CDR3 sequence reads: CASSPPSATYEQYF. CDR3 bases: TGTGCCAGCAGCCCCCCGAGCGCCACCTACGAGCAGTACTTC.

This chain links TRBV5-1 with TRBJ2-7; the D gene is possibly TRBD1 (7 bases). With 6 bases removed from V and 0 bases from J, the gap between germline ends came to 16 bases. This CDR3 contains 15 residues. Germline V gene sequence: CDR1 SGHRS, CDR2 YFSETQ. Written as DNA, the CDR3 is TGCGCCAGCATGCAGGGGGGCCATTTCTCCTACGAGCAGTACTTC. It is translated as CASMQGGHFSYEQYF.

The chain joins TRBV27 to TRBJ1-5; 7 nucleotides agree with TRBD1. CDR1 is MNHEY and CDR2 is SMNVEV in the germline V gene (reference sequence). Losses at the gene ends were 3 bases for V and 5 bases for J; bases not matched to a gene: 10. This CDR3 is built from 16 residues. The DNA of the CDR3 is TGTGCCAGCAGTTTCTCAGGACAGGCGCCTCATCAGCCCCAGCATTTT. The encoded protein is CASSFSGQAPHQPQHF.